Shown below are 26 T cell receptor beta chains from a single sample sequenced in a study of OX40 agonist ivuxolimab in advanced cancers. Here immunoSEQ multiplex PCR was the method, and the copy in TCRdb shows in-frame clones only, minus some. Of more than 75,000 clones listed, 87% were seen once; the top ten hold roughly 0.33%. Sequencing was performed on CD4+ or CD8+ T cells sorted from blood, taken in a trial of the OX40 agonist ivuxolimab. The receptors come from an adult with an advanced solid tumor such as melanoma, head and neck, liver or kidney cancer.

The CDR3 region is CASSLVGFYGYTF. In DNA, the CDR3 is TGCGCCAGCAGCTTGGTAGGATTCTATGGCTACACCTTC. The chain couples TRBV5-1 to TRBJ1-2; no clear D gene. The CDR3 is 13 residues long. Germline CDR1 is SGHRS and CDR2 is YFSETQ. V was clipped by 0 bases and J by 4 bases, with 7 bases between them.

The chain links TRBV4-1 to TRBJ2-5, with TRBD1 matching over 9 bases. This CDR3 is built from 16 residues. Germline assignment: CDR1 MGHRA and CDR2 YSYEKL. The junction had 11 bases not matched to a gene; V was cut back by 4 bases and J by 5 bases. CDR3 loop: CASSRSTTGGQETQYF. The CDR3 DNA sequence: TGCGCCAGCAGCCGCTCCACTACAGGGGGCCAGGAGACCCAGTACTTC.

CDR3 DNA sequence: TGTGCCTGGAGTCCGACCGGACAGAACGGCTACACCTTC. Translation gives CAWSPTGQNGYTF. The rearrangement joins TRBV30 to TRBJ1-2, with D perhaps TRBD1 (6 bases). V was cut by 2 bases and J by 8 bases, with 15 bases left in between. Germline loops: CDR1 GTSNPN, CDR2 SVGIG (reference sequence). The CDR3 totals 13 residues. Using reference TRBV30 and TRBJ1-2 for the parts outside the CDR3, the full variable domain is SQTIHQWPATLVQPVGSPLSLECTVEGTSNPNLYWYRQAAGRGLQLLFYSVGIGQISSEVPQNLSASRPQDRQFILSSKKLLLSDSGFYLCAWSPTGQNGYTFGSGTRLTVV.

This chain connects TRBV6-4 to TRBJ1-1; no reliable D call. This CDR3 comprises 14 residues. V lost 3 bases and J 4 bases, leaving 12 bases between the germline ends. CDR1 and CDR2 from the germline V gene are MRHNA and SNTAGT. CDR3 coding DNA: TGTGCCAGCAGTGAGTCCCCTTGGGGCACTGAAGCTTTCTTT. Translated: CASSESPWGTEAFF.

This CDR3 reads CASSLVSGDTQYF. For the CDR3, the DNA is TGTGCCAGCAGCTTAGTATCCGGAGATACGCAGTATTTT. The gene calls are TRBV7-2 and TRBJ2-3; the D is unclear. The V gene lost 1 base and the J gene lost 5 bases, with 7 bases spanning the gap. CDR1 is SGHTA and CDR2 is FQGNSA in the germline V gene. This CDR3 spans 13 amino acids. The full variable domain, completed using reference TRBV7-2 and TRBJ2-3, is GAGVSQSPSNKVTEKGKDVELRCDPISGHTALYWYRQSLGQGLEFLIYFQGNSAPDKSGLPSDRFSAERTGGSVSTLTIQRTQQEDSAVYLCASSLVSGDTQYFGPGTRLTVL.

V gene TRBV5-4 combines with J gene TRBJ1-2; maybe TRBD1 (6 bases). CDR1 and CDR2 from the germline V gene are SGHNT and YYREEE (reference sequence). The V and J ends lost 4 bases and 5 bases respectively, with 15 bases between them. This CDR3 region has 14 residues. This chain's CDR3 is CASSHVDRLYGYTF. The DNA for the CDR3 is TGTGCCAGCAGCCACGTGGACAGATTATATGGCTACACCTTC.

The chain carries TRBV28 and TRBJ2-5; D uncertain. The CDR3 extends over 15 amino acids. The ends were cut back, 4 bases at V and 7 bases at J, with 19 bases in the middle. The germline V gene encodes CDR1 MDHEN and CDR2 SYDVKM. The CDR3 protein is CASSSRLDPSGTQYF. The DNA of the CDR3 is TGTGCCAGCAGTTCCCGACTTGACCCATCGGGGACCCAGTACTTC. Drawing the rest from reference TRBV28 and TRBJ2-5, the complete variable domain is DVKVTQSSRYLVKRTGEKVFLECVQDMDHENMFWYRQDPGLGLRLIYFSYDVKMKEKGDIPEGYSVSREKKERFSLILESASTNQTSMYLCASSSRLDPSGTQYFGPGTRLLVL.

This chain uses TRBV5-1 with TRBJ1-1; tentatively, D is TRBD1 (5 bases). The germline V gene has CDR1 SGHRS and CDR2 YFSETQ. Trimming cost V 4 bases and J 2 bases, with 12 bases left between them. The length of the CDR3 is 14 residues. CDR3 in DNA: TGCGCCAGCAGCAAGGACAATCTTAACACTGAAGCTTTCTTT. Translated, it gives CASSKDNLNTEAFF.

V usage is TRBV6-1 and J usage is TRBJ1-1; D is ambiguous. The CDR3 has 15 residues. V lost 6 bases to trimming and J lost 3 bases, with 17 bases between them. The germline CDR1 and CDR2 sequences are MNHNS and SASEGT. The chain's CDR3 is CASSVGELGYTEAFF. The CDR3 DNA follows: TGTGCCAGCAGCGTCGGGGAATTAGGGTACACTGAAGCTTTCTTT.

The rearrangement uses TRBV18 and TRBJ2-3; D is undetermined. The CDR3 is 15 residues long. Germline V gene lookup returns CDR1 KGHSH and CDR2 LQKENI. V lost 3 bases and J lost 10, with 20 bases in between. The CDR3 sequence is CASSPTESRGVAQYF. CDR3 sequence (DNA): TGTGCCAGCTCACCTACTGAGTCCAGAGGCGTTGCGCAGTATTTT.

In this sample, this clone turned up once. The chain combines TRBV23-1 with TRBJ2-7; D could derive from TRBD1 or TRBD2 (6 bases each). TRBV23-1 is an ORF for which the function is uncertain. This CDR3 has 16 amino acids. Between the trimmed V and J ends, which lost 2 bases and 3 bases, there was a span of 17 bases. CDR3 in DNA: TGCGCCAGCAGTCAAAAGGGCGGGACACCCCTCTACGAGCAGTACGTC. Translated, it gives CASSQKGGTPLYEQYV.

The chain links TRBV11-2 to TRBJ2-1, with no clear D. The CDR3 spans 13 residues. V was pared by 4 bases and J by 0 bases, with 4 bases between. Looked up from germline, CDR1 is SGHAT and CDR2 is FQNNGV. CDR3 sequence: CASSSGSYNEQFF. The CDR3, as DNA: TGTGCCAGCAGCTCAGGCTCCTACAATGAGCAGTTCTTC.

CDR3 protein: CASSSGVNYGYTF. The CDR3 bases are TGTGCCAGCAGCTCCGGAGTAAACTATGGCTACACCTTC. The chain joins TRBV7-8 to TRBJ1-2; unclear D gene. V dropped 4 bases and J dropped 2 bases, with 8 bases sitting between them. Germline V lookup: CDR1 SGHVS, CDR2 FQNEAQ. CDR3 length equals 13 residues.

The chain uses TRBV28 and TRBJ2-7; the D is unclear. CDR1 and CDR2 from the germline V gene are MDHEN and SYDVKM. V lost 4 bases to trimming and J lost 0 bases, with 10 bases between them. The length of the CDR3 is 14 residues. The CDR3 loop is CASSSQVSSYEQYV. For the CDR3, the DNA is TGTGCCAGCAGTTCCCAGGTTTCCTCCTACGAGCAGTACGTC.

The gene calls are TRBV6-5 and TRBJ1-1; D unresolved. The CDR3 runs 15 residues. V was cut by 5 bases and J by 1 base, with 14 bases left in between. Germline V gene data show CDR1 as MNHEY and CDR2 as SVGAGI. DNA for the CDR3: TGTGCCAGCAGTGTGAATCGGGGTCGGAACACTGAAGCTTTCTTT. Residues: CASSVNRGRNTEAFF.

This clone was detected only a few times. The chain has TRBV5-1 and TRBJ2-7, with 7 bases lining up with TRBD1. V trimming: 5 bases; J trimming: 10 bases; junction bases outside the gene matches: 9. The CDR3 totals 12 residues. Germline V gene data show CDR1 as SGHRS and CDR2 as YFSETQ. The CDR3 sequence: CASRSMQGDQYV. As DNA, the CDR3 is TGCGCCAGCAGGTCGATGCAGGGGGACCAGTACGTC.

V usage is TRBV5-4 and J usage is TRBJ2-7; 7 bases map to TRBD2. This CDR3 spans 14 amino acids. V was pared by 4 bases and J by 6 bases, with 10 bases of the junction left unmatched. The germline V gene has CDR1 SGHNT and CDR2 YYREEE (reference sequence). CDR3 DNA: TGTGCCAGCAGCAAATCGGGAGGTCTTAGCGAGCAGTACTTC. Translation: CASSKSGGLSEQYF.

The chain couples TRBV27 to TRBJ2-4, with 9 bases identical to TRBD2. The CDR3 covers 18 residues. Germline lookup yields CDR1 MNHEY and CDR2 SMNVEV (reference sequence). After removal of 4 bases from V and 1 base from J, the junction contained 11 bases not matched to a gene. This CDR3 is CASSSRLADTGAKNIQYF. The CDR3 coding sequence is TGTGCCAGCAGTTCCCGACTAGCGGACACAGGGGCCAAAAACATTCAGTACTTC.

The V gene is TRBV20-1, the J gene TRBJ1-2; no firm D call. Germline CDR1 is DFQATT and CDR2 is SNEGSKA (reference sequence). V was trimmed by 6 bases and J by 7 bases, leaving 12 bases between them. The CDR3 consists of 11 residues. The CDR3 DNA reads as TGCAGTGCCACCCTTGGGGTTGGCTACACCTTC. This gives the protein CSATLGVGYTF.

The J gene is TRBJ2-1, the V gene TRBV6-1; D perhaps matches TRBD1 (5 bases). This CDR3 comprises 13 residues. The V gene lost 11 bases and the J gene lost 9 bases, with 20 bases spanning the gap. Per germline, CDR1 MNHNS and CDR2 SASEGT. The CDR3 DNA reads as TGTGCCGGGGCCTCCCTCCGCGCAACTGAGCAGTTCTTC. This codes for CAGASLRATEQFF.

This clone was observed a few times. The V and J genes are TRBV7-8 and TRBJ1-6, with D maybe TRBD1 (6 bases). Trimming removed 5 bases from V and 14 bases from J, with 22 bases in between. The CDR3 totals 15 residues. Looked up from germline, CDR1 is SGHVS and CDR2 is FQNEAQ. CDR3 in DNA: TGTGCCAGCAGCCGAGGGGGGACCCAGAGGCTCACCCTCCACTTT. This translates into CASSRGGTQRLTLHF.

V is TRBV30 and J is TRBJ2-1, with TRBD2 matching over 7 bases. This CDR3 has 13 residues. CDR1 is GTSNPN, CDR2 SVGIG, per germline (reference sequence). Germline trimming cut 2 bases from V and 7 bases from J; bases unmatched to any gene: 5. CDR3 protein: CAWSPTSRNEQFF. Written as DNA, the CDR3 is TGTGCCTGGAGTCCGACTAGCAGGAATGAGCAGTTCTTC.

The chain recombines TRBV19 with TRBJ1-6, with 7 bases fitting TRBD1. CDR1 and CDR2 (germline): LNHDA, SQIVND (reference sequence). The CDR3 contains 13 residues. V lost 7 bases and J lost 7; bases outside the gene matches: 4. The CDR3 sequence: CASTQGGNSPLHF. In DNA, the CDR3 is TGTGCCAGTACCCAGGGGGGGAATTCACCCCTCCACTTT.

The chain couples TRBV14 to TRBJ1-2; D remains unclear. The CDR3 runs to 12 residues. Germline CDR1 SGHDN, CDR2 FVKESK. Trimming stripped 4 bases from V and 8 bases from J, with 11 bases between. The CDR3: CASSPPGGGYTF. Here the CDR3 DNA reads TGTGCCAGCAGCCCCCCAGGAGGAGGCTACACCTTC.

The V gene is TRBV21-1, the J gene TRBJ1-3. TRBV21-1 is designated a pseudogene. The length of the CDR3 is 14 residues. CDR3: CAGITLVSGNTIYF. The CDR3 region has the DNA TGTGCCGGAATAACACTCGTCTCTGGAAACACCATATATTTT.

The rearrangement links TRBV25-1 to TRBJ1-1, with D possibly TRBD1 on 5 matching bases. There are 12 residues in the CDR3. Germline assignment: CDR1 MGHDK and CDR2 SYGVNS. Trimming took off 4 bases at V and 8 bases at J, with 11 bases between the two ends. DNA for the CDR3: TGTGCCAGCAGTGCGGGGCGCGAGGAAGCTTTCTTT. Its protein product is CASSAGREEAFF.